The TCR beta chain described here comes from a study of blood T cell repertoires in COVID-19. The overall study: PBMCs, B-cell-depleted T cells, or T cells provided the cDNA or gDNA that made up the material.

This clone was observed a handful of times. Germline assignment: CDR1 MRHNA and CDR2 SNTAGT. The ends lost 6 bases at V and 7 bases at J; junction bases unmatched: 12. This CDR3 comprises 15 residues. In the authors' workflow: Estimation of nucleated cell counts relied on the amplification of reference gene primers. Assay used: immunoSEQ multiplex PCR; TCRdb lists only in-frame clones, some missing. The DNA was the basis for D and trimming; V, J and clone size are from that table. The sample shows around 200,000 clones, roughly 85% of them seen only once. Sequences were obtained from peripheral blood. The chain employs TRBV6-4 and TRBJ1-5; 7 bases are shared with TRBD1. The clonotype comes from a woman aged 18 to 35 who had recovered from COVID-19. The CDR3 reads CASRPRDRLGQPQHF. DNA of the CDR3: TGTGCCAGCAGGCCCCGGGACAGACTAGGGCAGCCCCAGCATTTT.